This T cell receptor (beta chain) is drawn from a study of regulatory dendritic cells for organ transplantation. This clone was seen just once. Germline V lookup: CDR1 MNHNS, CDR2 SASEGT. This CDR3 is built from 16 residues. V dropped 4 bases and J dropped 4; count of bases not matched to a gene: 9. The protocol was immunoSEQ multiplex PCR, while the TCRdb copy is restricted to in-frame clones and leaves out a portion. The sample consists of about 28,000 clones, approximately 77% of them appearing once. Sequencing was carried out using naive CD8+ T cells from blood. The subset was: CD45RA+ naive T cells. This TCR derives from a human donor in good health. The V call is TRBV6-1, the J call TRBJ2-7; 11 positions match TRBD1. This CDR3 reads CASSVRTGGLDYEQYF. CDR3 DNA sequence: TGTGCCAGCAGTGTTCGGACAGGGGGCCTTGATTACGAGCAGTACTTC.